This passage covers 19 T cell receptor beta chains from one sample sequenced in a study of Graves' ophthalmopathy and Graves' hyperthyroidism. Researchers took RNA transcripts and amplified TCR beta CDR3 regions from them. First-round RT-PCR employed HTBI primers, with a second-round multiplex PCR after it. TCRdb fed the multiplex PCR reads into MiXCR, producing one record per CDR3 protein. The sample consists of a few hundred thousand distinct CDR3 sequences, 35% to 40% of them appearing once. The sample consisted of peripheral blood or thyroid tissue (not recorded which). These receptors were taken from an adult man with Graves' hyperthyroidism.

V and J are TRBV2 and TRBJ1-5, with D tentatively TRBD1 (5 bases). V lost 3 bases and J lost 3, with 15 bases in between. The germline V gene has CDR1 SNHLY and CDR2 FYNNEI. This CDR3 spans 16 amino acids. The CDR3 DNA sequence: TGTGCCAGCAGTGAGCTGTCAGGGAGCCCCAATCAGCCCCAGCATTTT. This encodes CASSELSGSPNQPQHF.

In this sample, this clonotype turned up many times. The V and J genes are TRBV6-5 and TRBJ1-1, with D tentatively TRBD1 (6 bases). CDR3 length equals 12 residues. The V gene lost 5 bases and the J gene lost 8 bases, with 12 bases spanning the gap. Germline lookup yields CDR1 MNHEY and CDR2 SVGAGI. The CDR3 bases are TGTGCCAGCAGTGACACAGGGATGGAAGCTTTCTTT. It specifies CASSDTGMEAFF.

In this sample, this clonotype turned up a few times. V usage is TRBV4-1 and J usage is TRBJ1-1; the match to TRBD1 covers 9 bases. The germline V gene has CDR1 MGHRA and CDR2 YSYEKL. Trimming at V came to 3 bases and at J to 7 bases, leaving 9 bases not matched to a gene. This CDR3 is 15 amino acids long. The CDR3 DNA follows: TGCGCCAGCAGCCATACTCCGGGACAGGGTGGTGAAGCTTTCTTT. Protein product: CASSHTPGQGGEAFF.

This clonotype was seen only once. The chain employs TRBV24-1 and TRBJ2-7; D perhaps matches TRBD2 (6 bases). Germline CDR1 and CDR2: KGHDR and SFDVKD. V lost 0 bases to trimming and J lost 4 bases, with 12 bases between them. The CDR3 is 15 amino acids. For the CDR3, the DNA is TGTGCCACCAGTGATTTGGGGCGGGGCGCGTACGAGCAGTACTTC. This sequence encodes CATSDLGRGAYEQYF.

V and J are TRBV9 and TRBJ2-5; TRBD1 agrees at 10 bases. CDR1 is SGDLS and CDR2 is YYNGEE in the germline V gene. The CDR3 length is 16 residues. Trimming removed 3 bases from V and 6 bases from J; junction bases left unmatched: 11. Written as DNA, the CDR3 is TGTGCCAGCAGCGAGTCCCGGGACAGGGGATTAAAGACCCAGTACTTC. It codes for CASSESRDRGLKTQYF.

The gene calls are TRBV7-9 and TRBJ2-5; TRBD2 agrees at 8 bases. J lost 5 bases, V lost 5 bases, and 10 bases had no gene match. Germline V lookup: CDR1 SEHNR, CDR2 FQNEAQ (reference sequence). The length of the CDR3 is 15 residues. The CDR3 loop reads CASSPATSDRETQYF. The CDR3 DNA follows: TGTGCCAGCAGCCCGGCGACTAGCGATAGGGAGACCCAGTACTTC.

In this sample, this clonotype turned up many times. Here the CDR3 DNA reads TGTGCCACCAGCAGGGACGAAGGGGACAGCCTAACCTATGGCTACACCTTC. Its translation: CATSRDEGDSLTYGYTF. V usage is TRBV15 and J usage is TRBJ1-2; 7 bases are a match to TRBD1. Germline values: CDR1 LNHNV, CDR2 YYDKDF (reference sequence). The CDR3 contains 17 residues. J was trimmed by 4 bases and V by 3 bases; bases with no gene match: 14.

This clonotype was seen at least ten times. The chain has TRBV7-8 and TRBJ2-5; 7 positions match TRBD2. The CDR3 consists of 15 residues. The trim removed 8 bases at V and 4 bases at J, leaving 13 bases unmatched. The germline V gene encodes CDR1 SGHVS and CDR2 FQNEAQ. CDR3 bases: TGTGCCAGCGGCCCCAGTCGACTAGCAGGAGAGACCCAGTACTTC. Residues: CASGPSRLAGETQYF.

On this clonotype: This may arise from a read error, as a much more abundant clone is one base away. The chain joins TRBV29-1 to TRBJ1-1; TRBD1 might be the D (6 bases). V was cut by 7 bases and J by 8 bases, with 14 bases left in between. This CDR3 spans 11 amino acids. The germline V gene encodes CDR1 SQVTM and CDR2 ANQGSEA. CDR3 residues: CSAAGQHEAFF. For the CDR3, the DNA is TGCAGCGCCGCCGGACAGCACGAAGCTTTCTTT.

The chain carries TRBV12-3 or TRBV12-4 and TRBJ2-5, with 13 bases that match TRBD2. The CDR3 is 16 amino acids. Losses at the gene ends were 6 bases for V and 2 bases for J; bases not matched to a gene: 6. The CDR3, as DNA: TGTGCCAGCAGCTCAGGACTAGCGGGGGATCAAGAGACCCAGTACTTC. The encoded protein is CASSSGLAGDQETQYF.

This clonotype was seen many times. J is TRBJ2-7 and V is TRBV5-1; 10 bases match TRBD2. CDR3 size: 17 residues. CDR1 and CDR2 (germline): SGHRS, YFSETQ. V was pared by 0 bases and J by 3 bases, with 9 bases of the junction left unmatched. The DNA of the CDR3 is TGCGCCAGCAGCTTGGCGGCGTCTAGCGGGAGTGGCTACGAGCAGTACTTC. It yields the protein CASSLAASSGSGYEQYF.

This clonotype was picked up one time. V and J are TRBV12-3 or TRBV12-4 and TRBJ1-1, with 9 bases fitting TRBD1. The CDR3 consists of 14 residues. J was trimmed by 7 bases and V by 7 bases; bases with no gene match: 10. The CDR3, as DNA: TGTGCCAGCACCTGGGGGACAGGGTTTATTGAAGCTTTCTTT. It is translated as CASTWGTGFIEAFF.

The chain employs TRBV29-1 and TRBJ2-7; D might be TRBD1 (5 bases). The CDR3 has 12 amino acids. The V end was cut by 7 bases, the J end by 3 bases, with 13 bases between. Germline lookup yields CDR1 SQVTM and CDR2 ANQGSEA. The CDR3 nucleotides are TGCAGCGCAAGGGGTCCTCACTACGAGCAGTACTTC. This gives the protein CSARGPHYEQYF.

This clonotype was picked up many times. The CDR3 DNA is TGTGCCAGCAGCCAAGGGAATGGCTATGGCTACACCTTC. As protein: CASSQGNGYGYTF. This chain connects TRBV14 to TRBJ1-2; no definite D call. V lost 1 base, J lost 4 bases, and 7 bases lay in between. The germline V gene encodes CDR1 SGHDN and CDR2 FVKESK. The CDR3 has 13 amino acids.

This clonotype is a singleton in its sample. The rearrangement joins TRBV5-6 to TRBJ2-7; 11 positions match TRBD2. After removal of 0 bases from V and 3 bases from J, the junction contained 8 bases not matched to a gene. Germline values: CDR1 SGHDT, CDR2 YYEEEE. This CDR3 contains 17 residues. CDR3 DNA: TGTGCCAGCAGCTTGGCCCTAGCGGGAGGAGGGTTCTACGAGCAGTACTTC. Protein sequence: CASSLALAGGGFYEQYF.

This clonotype has at least ten counts. The V and J genes are TRBV20-1 and TRBJ1-2; D remains unclear. V was trimmed by 3 bases and J by 8 bases, leaving 16 bases between them. Germline V gene lookup returns CDR1 DFQATT and CDR2 SNEGSKA (reference sequence). The CDR3 sequence is 13 residues long. The CDR3 DNA sequence: TGCAGTGCTAGTAAGGCCAGGCTGGAGGGCTACACCTTC. This encodes CSASKARLEGYTF.

V usage is TRBV25-1 and J usage is TRBJ2-7; 12 positions agree with TRBD2. This CDR3 spans 17 amino acids. J gave up 3 bases and V 8 bases, and 14 bases lay outside the gene matches. The germline V gene encodes CDR1 MGHDK and CDR2 SYGVNS. CDR3 DNA sequence: TGTGCCAGCTCCCTCAAATTCGAGACTAGCGGGAGCTACGAGCAGTACTTC. It specifies CASSLKFETSGSYEQYF.

This clonotype was recorded many times. The V gene is TRBV25-1, the J gene TRBJ1-6; D not certain. The CDR3 sequence is 15 residues long. Trimming took 2 bases from V and 7 from J, leaving 12 bases between them. The germline CDR1 and CDR2 sequences are MGHDK and SYGVNS. The CDR3, as DNA: TGTGCCAGCAGTGAACGATGGGATCTAAATTCACCCCTCCACTTT. Translation gives CASSERWDLNSPLHF.

At least ten counts were recorded for this clonotype. This chain joins TRBV4-1 and TRBJ1-1, with unresolved D. From germline, CDR1 is MGHRA and CDR2 YSYEKL. The CDR3 contains 14 residues. Trimming stripped 0 bases from V and 0 bases from J, with 5 bases between. The CDR3 nucleotides are TGCGCCAGCAGCCAAGAGACCTTGAACACTGAAGCTTTCTTT. Translation gives CASSQETLNTEAFF.